These 15 T cell receptor beta chains were all obtained from the same sample, sequenced in a study of T cell responses to AZD1222 COVID-19 vaccine. Profiled with immunoSEQ multiplex PCR; TCRdb holds only in-frame clones, not every one. Of 200,000 to 250,000 clones in the sample, approximately 94% were seen once. Here the sequenced sample was peripheral blood, taken 28 days after the second dose of the MenACWY control vaccine. Receptor source: an adult who received the MenACWY meningococcal vaccine as a control.

The genes are TRBV11-1 and TRBJ2-3; TRBD1 matches 8 bases. This CDR3 region has 15 residues. Per the germline V gene, CDR1 is SGHAT and CDR2 is FQDESV (reference sequence). The trim removed 1 base at V and 2 bases at J, leaving 2 bases unmatched. The CDR3 DNA reads TGTGCCAGCAGCTTAGGGACAGGGCACACAGATACGCAGTATTTT. As protein: CASSLGTGHTDTQYF.

This clone was recorded a few times. The V gene is TRBV7-9, the J gene TRBJ2-7, with TRBD1 as a possible D gene (5 bases). The V gene's germline CDR1 is SEHNR and CDR2 FQNEAQ (reference sequence). This CDR3 is built from 14 residues. V was cut by 3 bases and J by 0 bases, with 9 bases left in between. The CDR3 nucleotides are TGTGCCAGCAGCTTTTACGACAGCTCCTACGAGCAGTACTTC. It codes for CASSFYDSSYEQYF.

This chain joins TRBV3-1 (or the pseudogene TRBV3-2) and TRBJ2-5; D may be TRBD2 (6 bases). This CDR3 contains 17 residues. Trimming shortened V by 4 bases and J by 0 bases, and 18 bases separated the two germline ends. Germline V gene lookup returns CDR1 LGHDT and CDR2 YNNKEL (reference sequence). CDR3 residues: CASSPVGGSLYQETQYF. The DNA of the CDR3 is TGTGCCAGCAGCCCGGTTGGGGGGTCTCTTTACCAAGAGACCCAGTACTTC.

The J gene is TRBJ2-7, the V gene TRBV7-2; D is ambiguous. Germline V gene data show CDR1 as SGHTA and CDR2 as FQGNSA. The germline V and J ends were trimmed by 0 bases and 4 bases, with 4 bases remaining between them. CDR3 length equals 12 residues. The DNA of the CDR3 is TGTGCCAGCAGCTTAGCGGCGTACGAGCAGTACTTC. Translated, it gives CASSLAAYEQYF.

This chain connects TRBV5-6 to TRBJ1-2; TRBD1 might be the D (6 bases). V was shortened by 3 bases and J by 2 bases, with 8 bases between the two germline ends. This CDR3 comprises 13 residues. Germline CDR1 SGHDT, CDR2 YYEEEE. The CDR3 reads CASSSGQNYGYTF. The CDR3 nucleotides are TGTGCCAGCAGCTCGGGACAAAACTATGGCTACACCTTC.

The V gene is TRBV20-1, the J gene TRBJ2-5; D unresolved. Germline CDR1 reads DFQATT; CDR2 reads SNEGSKA (reference sequence). The CDR3 spans 10 residues. V lost 7 bases and J lost 4, with 7 bases in between. CDR3 amino acids: CSGQGETQYF. CDR3 nucleotides: TGCAGTGGCCAAGGAGAGACCCAGTACTTC.

This chain joins TRBV5-6 and TRBJ1-2; no definite D call. Trimming cost V 3 bases and J 4 bases, with 4 bases left between them. The CDR3 totals 11 residues. Germline loops: CDR1 SGHDT, CDR2 YYEEEE. The CDR3 DNA is TGTGCCAGCAGCTACAGCTATGGCTACACCTTC. Translated: CASSYSYGYTF.

The gene calls are TRBV11-3 and TRBJ2-3; D is unclear. The CDR3 is 14 residues long. Trimming took 3 bases from V and 5 from J, leaving 12 bases between them. From germline, CDR1 is SGHNT and CDR2 YENEEA. The CDR3 DNA reads as TGTGCCAGCAGCTTTTCCGGCTCTGTAGATACGCAGTATTTT. Amino acid sequence: CASSFSGSVDTQYF.

CDR3 in amino acids: CATRTGRQDQYF. The CDR3 DNA reads as TGTGCTACGCGGACCGGGAGGCAGGACCAGTACTTC. The chain is built from TRBV2 and TRBJ2-5, with 7 bases lining up with TRBD2. CDR1 SNHLY and CDR2 FYNNEI come from the germline V gene. This CDR3 comprises 12 residues.

The CDR3 coding sequence is TGTGCCAGTAGTCCCCAAGACACCGCCTATGGCTACACCTTC. Translating gives CASSPQDTAYGYTF. The chain has TRBV19 and TRBJ1-2; D gene uncertain. Between the trimmed V and J ends, which lost 5 bases and 4 bases, there was a span of 14 bases. Germline loops: CDR1 LNHDA, CDR2 SQIVND (reference sequence). The CDR3 runs 14 residues. The entire variable domain, with the rest obtained from reference TRBV19 and TRBJ1-2, is as follows: DGGITQSPKYLFRKEGQNVTLSCEQNLNHDAMYWYRQDPGQGLRLIYYSQIVNDFQKGDIAEGYSVSREKKESFPLTVTSAQKNPTAFYLCASSPQDTAYGYTFGSGTRLTVV.

The table lists this clone with a few counts. This chain uses TRBV6-4 with TRBJ1-2; D unclear. V lost 5 bases, J lost 8 bases, and 18 bases lay in between. This CDR3 has 14 amino acids. Per germline, CDR1 MRHNA and CDR2 SNTAGT. CDR3 sequence reads: CASSQDFFEGGYTF. The CDR3 region has the DNA TGTGCCAGCAGTCAGGACTTCTTTGAGGGCGGCTACACCTTC.

Only one count was recorded for this clone. The chain couples TRBV9 to TRBJ1-2; D possibly corresponds to TRBD1 (5 bases). Germline V gives CDR1 SGDLS, CDR2 YYNGEE. The CDR3 length is 14 residues. The V gene lost 1 base and the J gene lost 9 bases, with 16 bases spanning the gap. Written as DNA, the CDR3 is TGTGCCAGCAGCGTAAGGGACGGGGAGTTTCGCTACACCTTC. This codes for CASSVRDGEFRYTF.

The chain employs TRBV9 and TRBJ1-4; no clear D gene. Per the germline V gene, CDR1 is SGDLS and CDR2 is YYNGEE. The V gene lost 4 bases and the J gene lost 7 bases, with 5 bases spanning the gap. The CDR3 is made up of 11 amino acids. The CDR3 DNA sequence: TGTGCCAGCAGCCCCGGTGAAAAACTGTTTTTT. Its protein is CASSPGEKLFF.

There are a few counts of this clone. The chain recombines TRBV28 with TRBJ1-2; 12 nucleotides align to TRBD1. Germline V gene lookup returns CDR1 MDHEN and CDR2 SYDVKM. The V segment lost 5 bases and the J segment 7 bases; nucleotides outside the gene matches: 8. CDR3 size: 15 residues. CDR3 in DNA: TGTGCCAGCAGTGGGACCGGGACAGGGGGCAGTGGCTACACCTTC. It specifies CASSGTGTGGSGYTF.

J is TRBJ2-1 and V is TRBV30, with a tentative D call TRBD2 (6 bases). Trimming removed 4 bases at V and 10 bases at J, with 17 bases between. The CDR3 is 13 residues long. Germline-derived CDR1 and CDR2 are GTSNPN and SVGIG (reference sequence). The CDR3 region is CAWTSDGPKEQFF. Here the CDR3 DNA reads TGTGCCTGGACTAGCGACGGGCCGAAGGAGCAGTTCTTC.